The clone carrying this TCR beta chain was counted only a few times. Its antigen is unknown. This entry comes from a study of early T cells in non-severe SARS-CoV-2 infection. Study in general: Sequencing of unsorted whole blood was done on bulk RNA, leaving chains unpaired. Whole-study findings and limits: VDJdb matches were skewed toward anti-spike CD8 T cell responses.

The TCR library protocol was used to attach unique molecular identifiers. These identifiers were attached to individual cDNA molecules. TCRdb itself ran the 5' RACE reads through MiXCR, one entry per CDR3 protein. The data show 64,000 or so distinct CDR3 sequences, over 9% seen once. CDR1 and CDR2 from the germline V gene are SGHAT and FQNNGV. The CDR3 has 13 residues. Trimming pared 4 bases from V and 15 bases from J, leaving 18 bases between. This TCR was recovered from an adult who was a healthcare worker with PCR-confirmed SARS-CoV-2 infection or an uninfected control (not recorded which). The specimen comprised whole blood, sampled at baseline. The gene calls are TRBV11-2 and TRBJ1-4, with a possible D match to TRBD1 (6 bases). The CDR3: CASSSLAASGVFF. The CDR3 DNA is TGTGCCAGCAGCTCATTGGCAGCCTCAGGGGTGTTTTTT.